The 25 T cell receptor beta chains in this list originate from one sample, sequenced in a study of blood T cell repertoires in COVID-19 (TCRdb year 2020). Library method: the immunoSEQ multiplex PCR assay. Imported from immuneACCESS, the table was reduced by TCRdb to in-frame sequences with V and J called. These copies leave out some clones; in studies compared against another copy, an unresolved V gene accounts for under half, and the cause of the remainder is not known. This sample gives around 300,000 clones in total; 83% of them show up just once. 8.5% to 9.5% of the sample is held by the ten biggest clonotypes. Sequencing was performed on peripheral blood. These receptors were collected from a woman between 50 and 59 years old who had recovered from COVID-19.

The chain uses TRBV5-4 and TRBJ2-7, with a weak D call TRBD1 (6 bases). Trimming shortened V by 2 bases and J by 5 bases, and 23 bases separated the two germline ends. The germline V gene encodes CDR1 SGHNT and CDR2 YYREEE (reference sequence). CDR3 length equals 17 residues. CDR3 coding DNA: TGTGCCAGCAGCTTTGGGTCCAGGGGCTCCCTATCTAACGAGCAGTACTTC. It specifies CASSFGSRGSLSNEQYF.

V and J are TRBV7-9 and TRBJ2-7; 8 nucleotides align to TRBD1. The V segment lost 4 bases and the J segment 6 bases; nucleotides outside the gene matches: 8. The CDR3 length is 14 residues. CDR1 SEHNR and CDR2 FQNEAQ come from the germline V gene (reference sequence). CDR3 coding DNA: TGTGCCAGCAGCTCCTGGACAGGGCGAGGCGAGCAGTACTTC. This gives the protein CASSSWTGRGEQYF.

This chain joins TRBV6-2 or TRBV6-3 and TRBJ2-2, with D possibly being TRBD1 (6 bases). The germline V and J ends were trimmed by 5 bases and 6 bases, with 10 bases remaining between them. The CDR3 totals 13 residues. Germline V gene data show CDR1 as MNHEY and CDR2 as SVGEGT. The CDR3 sequence is CASSAGVAGELFF. DNA of the CDR3: TGTGCCAGCAGTGCAGGGGTTGCCGGGGAGCTGTTTTTT.

The chain links TRBV5-5 to TRBJ2-7; tentative D call: TRBD1 (5 bases). CDR1 and CDR2 from the germline V gene are SGHKS and YYEKEE (reference sequence). This CDR3 region has 13 residues. The V and J ends lost 6 bases and 1 base respectively, with 11 bases between them. CDR3 loop: CASTRTPSYEQYF. The CDR3, as DNA: TGTGCCAGCACTAGGACACCTTCCTACGAGCAGTACTTC. The whole variable domain, remainder taken from reference TRBV5-5 and TRBJ2-7, is DAGVTQSPTHLIKTRGQQVTLRCSPISGHKSVSWYQQVLGQGPQFIFQYYEKEERGRGNFPDRFSARQFPNYSSELNVNALLLGDSALYLCASTRTPSYEQYFGPGTRLTVT.

This clone was found once. The chain links TRBV6-6 to TRBJ1-2; D gene uncertain. The length of the CDR3 is 15 residues. Germline CDR1 and CDR2: MNHNY and SVGAGI (reference sequence). The germline V and J ends were trimmed by 0 bases and 7 bases, with 15 bases remaining between them. CDR3 nucleotide sequence: TGTGCCAGCAGTTACTCGGAGGCAGCAGCGCCTGGCTACACCTTC. It yields the protein CASSYSEAAAPGYTF.

The chain joins TRBV6-1 to TRBJ1-1; D remains unclear. CDR1 is MNHNS, CDR2 SASEGT, per germline. Trimming cost V 3 bases and J 4 bases, with 12 bases left between them. This CDR3 spans 14 amino acids. The CDR3 reads CASSDAGWVTEAFF. The CDR3 DNA sequence: TGTGCCAGCAGTGACGCGGGGTGGGTCACTGAAGCTTTCTTT.

V and J are TRBV11-2 and TRBJ1-2; D is unclear. Germline CDR1 and CDR2: SGHAT and FQNNGV. The V and J ends lost 5 bases and 6 bases respectively, with 25 bases between them. This CDR3 comprises 17 residues. CDR3 sequence reads: CASSTPRGGRGSHGYTF. CDR3 bases: TGTGCCAGCAGCACACCTCGCGGAGGGCGGGGTTCCCATGGCTACACCTTC.

J is TRBJ1-1 and V is TRBV5-4; D might be TRBD1 (5 bases). The length of the CDR3 is 14 residues. The V gene's germline CDR1 is SGHNT and CDR2 YYREEE (reference sequence). Trimming shortened V by 4 bases and J by 6 bases, and 16 bases separated the two germline ends. The CDR3 spells CASSRELGGSEAFF. CDR3 sequence (DNA): TGTGCCAGCAGCCGTGAACTGGGGGGATCTGAAGCTTTCTTT.

J is TRBJ1-2 and V is TRBV5-1, with TRBD1 identical over 8 bases. The V gene end was trimmed by 0 bases and the J gene end by 6 bases; junction bases not matched to a gene: 4. The CDR3 extends over 14 amino acids. Germline values: CDR1 SGHRS, CDR2 YFSETQ. In nucleotides, the CDR3 is TGCGCCAGCAGCTTGGCGACAGGGGCGGATGGCTACACCTTC. Its protein is CASSLATGADGYTF.

J is TRBJ2-1 and V is TRBV7-2; D perhaps matches TRBD2 (5 bases). The V gene lost 1 base and the J gene lost 2 bases, with 12 bases spanning the gap. The CDR3 is 16 residues long. Per germline, CDR1 SGHTA and CDR2 FQGNSA. CDR3 nucleotides: TGTGCCAGCAGCTTAGAGGGCCCCGGGACCTACAATGAGCAGTTCTTC. Amino acid sequence: CASSLEGPGTYNEQFF.

This clone has just one count. This chain links TRBV3-1 (or the pseudogene TRBV3-2) with TRBJ2-7; 10 bases align to TRBD2. Germline V gene lookup returns CDR1 LGHDT and CDR2 YNNKEL (reference sequence). The CDR3 is made up of 16 amino acids. J gave up 7 bases and V 1 base, and 10 bases lay outside the gene matches. CDR3 in amino acids: CASSQGTSGAGGEQYF. Written as DNA, the CDR3 is TGTGCCAGCAGCCAAGGGACTTCCGGAGCGGGAGGGGAGCAGTACTTC.

V usage is TRBV30 and J usage is TRBJ1-2; D not resolved. The germline V gene encodes CDR1 GTSNPN and CDR2 SVGIG (reference sequence). V lost 0 bases, J lost 5 bases, and 10 bases lay in between. The CDR3 length is 13 residues. CDR3 loop: CAWSVPGWYGYTF. The CDR3 DNA is TGTGCCTGGAGTGTTCCCGGGTGGTATGGCTACACCTTC.

The chain links TRBV25-1 to TRBJ2-1, with 7 bases matching TRBD1. V shed 2 bases and J 9 bases; nucleotides not matched to a gene: 13. The CDR3 is 16 amino acids. Germline V gene sequence: CDR1 MGHDK, CDR2 SYGVNS. CDR3 residues: CASSEVDRDRTSEQFF. DNA of the CDR3: TGTGCCAGCAGTGAAGTTGACAGGGACCGAACGAGTGAGCAGTTCTTC.

The table lists this clone with a count of one. The CDR3 nucleotides are TGTGCCTGGAGTCTGGACACCATCTACGAGCAGTACTTC. Translation gives CAWSLDTIYEQYF. The gene calls are TRBV30 and TRBJ2-7, with a possible D match to TRBD1 (5 bases). Trimming left V 2 bases short and J 3 bases short, with 11 bases between. The V gene's germline CDR1 is GTSNPN and CDR2 SVGIG (reference sequence). CDR3 size: 13 residues.

The rearrangement joins TRBV19 to TRBJ1-1, with D uncertain. CDR1 LNHDA and CDR2 SQIVND come from the germline V gene (reference sequence). Between the trimmed V and J ends, which lost 6 bases and 0 bases, there was a span of 8 bases. The CDR3 has 13 amino acids. The CDR3 protein is CASSESMNTEAFF. The CDR3 DNA is TGTGCCAGTAGCGAATCTATGAACACTGAAGCTTTCTTT.

In its sample, this clone was seen a few times. This chain joins TRBV7-6 and TRBJ2-3; D uncertain. The CDR3 is 16 amino acids. The V gene's germline CDR1 is SGHVS and CDR2 FNYEAQ. V lost 2 bases to trimming and J lost 0 bases, with 12 bases between them. CDR3 bases: TGTGCCAGCAGCTTAAGCCTTACTACTAGCACAGATACGCAGTATTTT. Translated, it gives CASSLSLTTSTDTQYF.

J is TRBJ1-2 and V is TRBV15; 10 nucleotides agree with TRBD1. The ends lost 1 base at V and 6 bases at J; junction bases unmatched: 8. The germline V gene encodes CDR1 LNHNV and CDR2 YYDKDF (reference sequence). CDR3 length equals 16 residues. The CDR3 is CATSRGSGTGVHGYTF. The CDR3 nucleotides read TGTGCCACCAGCAGAGGGAGCGGGACAGGGGTCCATGGCTACACCTTC.

The chain is built from TRBV30 and TRBJ2-7, with 7 bases that match TRBD1. The CDR3 is 13 residues long. CDR1 is GTSNPN and CDR2 is SVGIG in the germline V gene (reference sequence). Losses at the gene ends were 4 bases for V and 3 bases for J; bases not matched to a gene: 6. CDR3 DNA sequence: TGTGCCTGGACCCGACAGGGCCTCTACGAGCAGTACTTC. It specifies CAWTRQGLYEQYF.

The rearrangement links TRBV12-1 to TRBJ2-3; TRBD2, the table's D call, lacks a check against the DNA. TRBV12-1 is recorded as a pseudogene. The CDR3 is 15 amino acids. CDR3 bases: TGTGCCAGCAGTTCGGACTACTTTGGCACAGATACGCAGTATTTT. Encoded protein: CASSSDYFGTDTQYF.

The chain carries TRBV2 and TRBJ1-5; D unclear. V was trimmed by 3 bases and J by 1 base, leaving 16 bases between them. The length of the CDR3 is 17 residues. Per the germline V gene, CDR1 is SNHLY and CDR2 is FYNNEI. The CDR3 reads CASSDLVRGISNQPQHF. The CDR3 DNA follows: TGTGCCAGCAGTGATCTCGTCCGAGGGATAAGCAATCAGCCCCAGCATTTT.

As regards this clone: One junction end disagrees with the germline gene, perhaps due to a read error. The V and J genes are TRBV3-1 (or the pseudogene TRBV3-2) and TRBJ1-1; possibly TRBD1 for D (5 bases). The V gene's germline CDR1 is LGHDT and CDR2 YNNKEL (reference sequence). This CDR3 has 11 amino acids. In nucleotides, the CDR3 is TGTGCCAGCAGCCAAGTGGGGCCCCCGGAATTT. The encoded protein is CASSQVGPPEF.

V gene TRBV6-6 combines with J gene TRBJ1-2; tentative D call: TRBD1 (6 bases). Germline V gene data show CDR1 as MNHNY and CDR2 as SVGAGI (reference sequence). The CDR3 extends over 12 amino acids. V was cut by 7 bases and J by 5 bases, with 11 bases left in between. The CDR3 bases are TGTGCCAGCACCCTAACAGGGTATGGCTACACCTTC. This codes for CASTLTGYGYTF.

The rearrangement uses TRBV29-1 and TRBJ2-1; no clear D gene. Trimming cost V 7 bases and J 9 bases, with 10 bases left between them. From germline, CDR1 is SQVTM and CDR2 ANQGSEA. This CDR3 comprises 10 residues. For the CDR3, the DNA is TGCAGCGCACTAACGGGTGAGCAGTTCTTC. Translating it yields CSALTGEQFF.

Here the CDR3 reads CASSMAGGGYTF. CDR3 DNA sequence: TGTGCCAGTAGTATGGCAGGTGGTGGCTACACCTTC. The V call is TRBV19, the J call TRBJ1-2; D gene ambiguous. Germline V gene data show CDR1 as LNHDA and CDR2 as SQIVND (reference sequence). This CDR3 spans 12 amino acids. Trimming stripped 3 bases from V and 7 bases from J, with 9 bases between.

This chain joins TRBV6-5 and TRBJ2-5; 7 bases are shared with TRBD1. Germline lookup yields CDR1 MNHEY and CDR2 SVGAGI. Trimming at V came to 7 bases and at J to 13 bases, leaving 12 bases not matched to a gene. The CDR3 runs 12 residues. The CDR3 spells CASMTQRQGTYF. The CDR3 DNA reads as TGTGCCAGCATGACACAGCGACAGGGAACGTACTTC.